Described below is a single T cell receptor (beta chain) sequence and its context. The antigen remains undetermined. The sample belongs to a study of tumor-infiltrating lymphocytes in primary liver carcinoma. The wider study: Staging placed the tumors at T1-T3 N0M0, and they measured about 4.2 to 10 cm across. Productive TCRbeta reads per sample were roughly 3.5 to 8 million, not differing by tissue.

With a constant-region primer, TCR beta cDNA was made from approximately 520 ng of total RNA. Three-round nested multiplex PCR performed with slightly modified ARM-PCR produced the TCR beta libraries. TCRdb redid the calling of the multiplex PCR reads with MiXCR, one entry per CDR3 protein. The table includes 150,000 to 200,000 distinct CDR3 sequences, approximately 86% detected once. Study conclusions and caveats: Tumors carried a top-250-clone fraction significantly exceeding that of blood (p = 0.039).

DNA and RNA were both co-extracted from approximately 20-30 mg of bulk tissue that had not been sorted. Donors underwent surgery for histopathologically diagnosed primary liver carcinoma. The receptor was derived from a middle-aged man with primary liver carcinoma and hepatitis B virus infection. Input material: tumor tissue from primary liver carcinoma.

CDR3 DNA sequence: TGTGCCAGCAGTCGACGGCTAGTAGCGGACAATGAGCAGTTCTTC. Translation gives CASSRRLVADNEQFF. The rearrangement joins TRBV6-2 or TRBV6-3 to TRBJ2-1; TRBD2 is a possible D gene (6 bases). Germline V gives CDR1 MNHEY, CDR2 SVGEGT. The CDR3 has 15 amino acids. V dropped 5 bases and J dropped 5 bases, with 16 bases sitting between them.